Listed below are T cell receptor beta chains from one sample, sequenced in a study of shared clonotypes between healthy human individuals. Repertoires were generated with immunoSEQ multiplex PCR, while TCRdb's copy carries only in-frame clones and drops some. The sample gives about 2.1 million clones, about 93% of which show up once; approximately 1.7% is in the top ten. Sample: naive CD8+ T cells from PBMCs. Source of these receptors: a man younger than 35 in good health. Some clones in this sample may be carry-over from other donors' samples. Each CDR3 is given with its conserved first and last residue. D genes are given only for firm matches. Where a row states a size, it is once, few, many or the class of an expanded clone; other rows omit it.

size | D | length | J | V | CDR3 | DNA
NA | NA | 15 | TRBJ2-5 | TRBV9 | CASSGRGPLSETQYF | TGTGCCAGCAGCGGGAGAGGACCCTTGTCGGAGACCCAGTACTTC
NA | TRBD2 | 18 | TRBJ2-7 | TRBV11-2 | CASSLDRLAAGAHYEQYF | TGTGCCAGCAGCTTAGATCGATTGGCAGCGGGGGCCCACTACGAGCAGTACTTC
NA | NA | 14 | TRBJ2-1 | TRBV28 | CASKTLGGIDEQFF | TGTGCCAGCAAAACATTGGGTGGGATCGATGAGCAGTTCTTC
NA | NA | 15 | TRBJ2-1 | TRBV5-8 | CASSLEGVSYNEQFF | TGTGCCAGCAGCTTGGAGGGGGTCTCCTACAATGAGCAGTTCTTC
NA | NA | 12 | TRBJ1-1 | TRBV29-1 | CSVEGPGPEAFF | TGCAGCGTTGAGGGACCCGGCCCTGAAGCTTTCTTT
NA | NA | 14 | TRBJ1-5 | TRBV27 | CASSLRGARQPQHF | TGTGCCAGCAGTTTAAGGGGGGCAAGGCAGCCCCAGCATTTT
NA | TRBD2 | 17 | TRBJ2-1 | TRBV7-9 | CASSPQGLATDYNEQFF | TGTGCCAGCAGCCCCCAGGGACTAGCGACCGATTACAATGAGCAGTTCTTC
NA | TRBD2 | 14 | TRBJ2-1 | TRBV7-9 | CASSWEAGDNEQFF | TGTGCCAGCAGCTGGGAGGCGGGAGACAATGAGCAGTTCTTC
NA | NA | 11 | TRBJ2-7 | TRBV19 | CATGEGYEQYF | TGTGCCACAGGGGAGGGATACGAGCAGTACTTC
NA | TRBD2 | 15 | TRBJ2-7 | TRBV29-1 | CSVELLAGATYEQYF | TGCAGCGTCGAACTTCTAGCGGGAGCCACCTACGAGCAGTACTTC
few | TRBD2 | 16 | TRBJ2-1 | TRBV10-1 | CASSEVSGRSYNEQFF | TGCGCCAGCAGTGAAGTTAGCGGGAGGTCCTACAATGAGCAGTTCTTC
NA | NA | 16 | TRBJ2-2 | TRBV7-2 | CASSLEPGLFTGELFF | TGTGCCAGCAGCTTAGAACCAGGGTTATTCACCGGGGAGCTGTTTTTT
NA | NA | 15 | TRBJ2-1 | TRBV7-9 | CASSSTRESYNEQFF | TGTGCCAGCAGCTCAACCAGAGAATCCTACAATGAGCAGTTCTTC
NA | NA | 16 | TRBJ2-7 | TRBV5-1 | CASSFDRQASSYEQYF | TGCGCCAGCAGCTTCGACAGACAGGCGAGCTCCTACGAGCAGTACTTC
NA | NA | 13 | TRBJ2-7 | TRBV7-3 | CASSEWGGAEQYF | TGTGCCAGCAGCGAATGGGGGGGCGCCGAGCAGTACTTC
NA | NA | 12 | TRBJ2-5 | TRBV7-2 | CASSRRAGAQYF | TGTGCCAGCAGCCGTCGGGCAGGGGCCCAGTACTTC
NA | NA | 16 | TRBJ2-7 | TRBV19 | CASSAGEYFASYEQYF | TGTGCCAGTAGTGCCGGGGAGTACTTCGCCTCCTACGAGCAGTACTTC
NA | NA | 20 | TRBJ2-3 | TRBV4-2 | CASSQETRGRWRTSTDTQYF | TGTGCCAGCAGCCAAGAAACTCGGGGGAGATGGAGAACTAGCACAGATACGCAGTATTTT
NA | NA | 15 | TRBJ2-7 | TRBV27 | CASSLNGQGPWEQYF | TGTGCCAGCAGTTTAAACGGGCAGGGTCCCTGGGAGCAGTACTTC
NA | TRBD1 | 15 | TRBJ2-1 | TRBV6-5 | CASSYRDRVLNEQFF | TGTGCCAGCAGTTACAGGGACAGGGTCCTCAATGAGCAGTTCTTC
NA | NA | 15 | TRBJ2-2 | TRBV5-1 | CASSWMGSGTGELFF | TGCGCCAGCAGCTGGATGGGGTCAGGGACCGGGGAGCTGTTTTTT
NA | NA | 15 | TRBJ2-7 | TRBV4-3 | CASSQDFVGSYEQYF | TGCGCCAGCAGCCAAGATTTTGTCGGGTCCTACGAGCAGTACTTC
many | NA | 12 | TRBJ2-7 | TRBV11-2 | CASSLGHAGRDF | TGTGCCAGCAGCTTAGGTCACGCGGGGCGGGACTTC
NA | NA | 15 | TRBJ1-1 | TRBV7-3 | CASSLEGLVNTEAFF | TGTGCCAGCAGCCTGGAGGGTTTGGTGAACACTGAAGCTTTCTTT
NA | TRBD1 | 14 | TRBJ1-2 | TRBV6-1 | CASTKGQAFHGYTF | TGTGCCAGCACCAAAGGACAGGCCTTTCATGGCTACACCTTC
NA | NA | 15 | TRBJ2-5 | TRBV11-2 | CASSTGYRLQETQYF | TGTGCCAGCAGCACCGGATACAGGTTGCAAGAGACCCAGTACTTC
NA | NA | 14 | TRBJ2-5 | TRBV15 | CATSGTGLSETQYF | TGTGCCACCAGCGGTACAGGGTTGAGTGAGACCCAGTACTTC
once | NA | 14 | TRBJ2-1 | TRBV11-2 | CASSLGAGFNEQFF | TGTGCCAGCAGCTTGGGAGCGGGCTTCAATGAGCAGTTCTTC
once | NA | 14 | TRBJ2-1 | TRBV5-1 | CASSLSTGPNEQFF | TGCGCCAGCAGCTTGAGTACAGGACCGAATGAGCAGTTCTTC
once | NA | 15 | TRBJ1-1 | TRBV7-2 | CASSFGAPGTTEAFF | TGTGCCAGCAGCTTCGGGGCTCCCGGGACCACTGAAGCTTTCTTT
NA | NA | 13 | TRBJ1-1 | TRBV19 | CASSGRVTTEAFF | TGTGCCAGTAGCGGAAGAGTGACCACTGAAGCTTTCTTT
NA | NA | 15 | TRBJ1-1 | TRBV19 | CASSSRSVFNTEAFF | TGTGCCAGTAGTAGCCGGTCGGTCTTTAACACTGAAGCTTTCTTT
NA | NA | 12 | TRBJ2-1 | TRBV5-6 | CASSLGQTQQFF | TGTGCCAGCAGCTTGGGGCAGACTCAGCAGTTCTTC
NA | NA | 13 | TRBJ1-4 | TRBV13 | CASSSTTNEKLFF | TGTGCCAGCAGCTCTACAACTAATGAAAAACTGTTTTTT
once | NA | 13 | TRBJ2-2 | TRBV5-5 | CASSLWETGELFF | TGTGCCAGCAGCTTGTGGGAGACCGGGGAGCTGTTTTTT
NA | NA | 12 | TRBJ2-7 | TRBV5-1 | CASSKGAYEQYF | TGCGCCAGCAGCAAGGGGGCCTACGAGCAGTACTTC